The present TCR beta chain was sequenced within a study of patients and donors after allogeneic stem cell transplantation. V lost 6 bases to trimming and J lost 7 bases, with 12 bases between them. CDR3 length: 12 amino acids. Germline V lookup: CDR1 SEHNR, CDR2 FQNEAQ (reference sequence). MiXCR, run by TCRdb on the RT-PCR reads, gives a single entry per CDR3 protein. The sample has approximately 410,000 distinct CDR3 sequences; 16% are singletons. Sequenced sample: blood, either unsorted or a sorted T cell fraction (not recorded which). The receptor comes from a human donor who was either an allogeneic HSCT recipient or a stem cell or donor lymphocyte infusion donor (not recorded which). It is not recorded whose cells these are; they may come from a transplant donor. The chain uses TRBV7-9 and TRBJ1-2; no definite D call. The CDR3 DNA sequence: TGTGCCAGCAGGCGGGTGAGGTTTGGCTACACCTTC. Amino acid sequence: CASRRVRFGYTF.